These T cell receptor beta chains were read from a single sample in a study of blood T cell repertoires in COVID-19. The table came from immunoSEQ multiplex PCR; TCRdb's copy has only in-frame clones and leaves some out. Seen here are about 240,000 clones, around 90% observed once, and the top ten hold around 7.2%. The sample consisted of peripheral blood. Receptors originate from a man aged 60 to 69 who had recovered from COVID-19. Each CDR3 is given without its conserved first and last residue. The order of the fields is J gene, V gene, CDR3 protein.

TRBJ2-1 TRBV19 ASSMRQGRNEQF
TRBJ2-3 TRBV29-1 SVERLRTDTQY
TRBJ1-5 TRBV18 ASSPTGNRGNQPQH
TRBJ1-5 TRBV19 ATSWKGLDQPQH
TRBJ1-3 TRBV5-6 ASSLRDRDRVSGNTIY
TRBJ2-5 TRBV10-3 AISGGWQETQY
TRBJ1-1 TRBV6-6 ASSLGQGLNTEAF
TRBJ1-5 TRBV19 ASSIEQNSNQPQH
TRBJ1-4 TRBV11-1 ASSFDGTNEKLF
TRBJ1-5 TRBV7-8 ASSPDSEPNQPQH
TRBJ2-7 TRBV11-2 ASSQVRGVIDEQY
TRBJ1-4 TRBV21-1 ASSLSLWGQGHEKLF
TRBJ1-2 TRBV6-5 ASSSGSTGSYGYT
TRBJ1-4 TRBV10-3 AISESRGEKLF
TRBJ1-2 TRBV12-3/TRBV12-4 ASSFEDYGYT
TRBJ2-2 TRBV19 ASSTPGQGRRGSRTGELF
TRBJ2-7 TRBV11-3 ASSLGWTERTEQY
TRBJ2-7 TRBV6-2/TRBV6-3 ASSYHTRYEQY